Listed below are T cell receptor beta chains from one sample, sequenced in a study of molecular identifiers for immune sequencing clone quantification. Each CDR3 protein is one row after TCRdb ran MiXCR on the PCR reads. This sample yields just over 95,000 distinct CDR3 sequences, of which approximately 24% are seen a single time; 0.94% belongs to the top ten. What was sequenced was naive CD8+ T cells from blood, with Jurkat cell RNA spiked in. The source is a human donor in good health. Some libraries in this study had Jurkat cell RNA spiked in. Each CDR3 is given without its conserved first and last residue. Fields, in order: CDR3 protein, J gene, V gene, clone size. Only some rows state a clone size, as once, few, many or a class for expanded clones.

CDR3aa: ASSQDFYSDSYNEQF
j_gene: TRBJ2-1
v_gene: TRBV3-1
abundance: -

CDR3aa: ASSHGTSVSYEQY
j_gene: TRBJ2-7
v_gene: TRBV6-5
abundance: many

CDR3aa: ASSPGLRETQY
j_gene: TRBJ2-5
v_gene: TRBV6-2/TRBV6-3
abundance: many

CDR3aa: ASRSRQGFGEKLF
j_gene: TRBJ1-4
v_gene: TRBV27
abundance: -

CDR3aa: ASAPGTANTGELF
j_gene: TRBJ2-2
v_gene: TRBV12-5
abundance: -

CDR3aa: ASSQEANTQY
j_gene: TRBJ2-3
v_gene: TRBV4-1
abundance: many

CDR3aa: ASSQDFLGGNQPQH
j_gene: TRBJ1-5
v_gene: TRBV4-3
abundance: many

CDR3aa: ATSILGGGETDTQY
j_gene: TRBJ2-3
v_gene: TRBV12-3/TRBV12-4
abundance: few

CDR3aa: ASSPTDRVPYEQY
j_gene: TRBJ2-7
v_gene: TRBV27
abundance: few

CDR3aa: ASTYIPGLEPQH
j_gene: TRBJ1-5
v_gene: TRBV6-2/TRBV6-3
abundance: many

CDR3aa: ASRDRGSNQPQH
j_gene: TRBJ1-5
v_gene: TRBV6-6
abundance: many

CDR3aa: ASSLATGGWDTQY
j_gene: TRBJ2-3
v_gene: TRBV7-6
abundance: many

CDR3aa: ANETSGRAASHEQY
j_gene: TRBJ2-7
v_gene: TRBV25-1
abundance: many

CDR3aa: ASSLARAGATDTQY
j_gene: TRBJ2-3
v_gene: TRBV18
abundance: few

CDR3aa: ASSNTGNSPLH
j_gene: TRBJ1-6
v_gene: TRBV12-3/TRBV12-4
abundance: few

CDR3aa: ASSLSGQPQH
j_gene: TRBJ1-5
v_gene: TRBV13
abundance: many

CDR3aa: ASSPWTTATNEKLF
j_gene: TRBJ1-4
v_gene: TRBV5-1
abundance: many

CDR3aa: ASTDRQAGSYQPQH
j_gene: TRBJ1-5
v_gene: TRBV19
abundance: many

CDR3aa: ATRTSGGVRVYEQY
j_gene: TRBJ2-7
v_gene: TRBV2
abundance: -

CDR3aa: AWSPLGVSNQPQH
j_gene: TRBJ1-5
v_gene: TRBV30
abundance: many

CDR3aa: ASSLSVTGGTEAF
j_gene: TRBJ1-1
v_gene: TRBV11-2
abundance: -

CDR3aa: ATQLGDYPSTDTQY
j_gene: TRBJ2-3
v_gene: TRBV12-5
abundance: many

CDR3aa: ASSLTTGANVLT
j_gene: TRBJ2-6
v_gene: TRBV5-8
abundance: many

CDR3aa: ASSYLGLENIQY
j_gene: TRBJ2-4
v_gene: TRBV6-6
abundance: few

CDR3aa: ASSRQPAGGGADTQY
j_gene: TRBJ2-3
v_gene: TRBV7-9
abundance: many

CDR3aa: ASSADRGGELF
j_gene: TRBJ2-2
v_gene: TRBV5-1
abundance: few

CDR3aa: ASSPNSGRAKNIQY
j_gene: TRBJ2-4
v_gene: TRBV3-1
abundance: many

CDR3aa: SAPKTDGEQF
j_gene: TRBJ2-1
v_gene: TRBV20-1
abundance: many

CDR3aa: ASSQFGQGDYEQH
j_gene: TRBJ2-7
v_gene: TRBV4-1
abundance: -

CDR3aa: SVLEERSSYEQY
j_gene: TRBJ2-7
v_gene: TRBV29-1
abundance: many

CDR3aa: ASSLDGTGGFGANVLT
j_gene: TRBJ2-6
v_gene: TRBV11-2
abundance: many

CDR3aa: SAREGGVIADTQY
j_gene: TRBJ2-3
v_gene: TRBV20-1
abundance: many

CDR3aa: ASSTGGQSYEQY
j_gene: TRBJ2-7
v_gene: TRBV19
abundance: many

CDR3aa: ASSHSITYEQC
j_gene: TRBJ2-7
v_gene: TRBV4-3
abundance: -

CDR3aa: AWSVANEQY
j_gene: TRBJ2-7
v_gene: TRBV30
abundance: many

CDR3aa: ASSDRKEAAVQETQY
j_gene: TRBJ2-5
v_gene: TRBV11-2
abundance: -

CDR3aa: ASSLQGLEITDTQY
j_gene: TRBJ2-3
v_gene: TRBV6-1
abundance: many

CDR3aa: ASSFKGLGGYEQY
j_gene: TRBJ2-7
v_gene: TRBV28
abundance: few